Shown below are 19 T cell receptor beta chains from a single sample sequenced in a study of low-dose radiotherapy and immunotherapy resistance in tumors. Time point reported: after trial treatment. Regarding treatment: LDRT plus nivolumab, ipilimumab, low-dose cyclophosphamide and aspirin (RACIN trial). With TRAV- and TRBV-specific primers, first-strand cDNA was made, covering the alpha and beta chains. Over roughly 20 PCR cycles, TCRs were amplified from a constant-region primer and V-primer adapter. From the reads, TCRdb called clonotypes with MiXCR, one entry per CDR3 protein. The sample lists under 90,000 distinct CDR3 sequences, roughly 17% occurring once. The sequenced sample was PBMCs, obtained after low-dose radiotherapy plus immunotherapy. These receptors originate from a male donor with prostate cancer.

In this sample, this clonotype turned up many times. The chain employs TRBV6-2 or TRBV6-3 and TRBJ2-5, with a possible D match to TRBD2 (5 bases). The CDR3 contains 13 residues. CDR1 is MNHEY, CDR2 SVGEGT, per germline. V gave up 5 bases and J gave up 2 bases, with 9 bases separating them. CDR3 sequence reads: CASSPGNQETQYF. In DNA form, the CDR3 reads TGTGCCAGCAGTCCCGGGAATCAAGAGACCCAGTACTTC.

This clonotype was observed many times. V and J are TRBV15 and TRBJ2-7; D perhaps matches TRBD1 (6 bases). The germline CDR1 and CDR2 sequences are LNHNV and YYDKDF (reference sequence). The CDR3 contains 16 residues. V was trimmed by 3 bases and J by 4 bases, leaving 19 bases between them. The CDR3 protein is CATSSRFQGMGYEQYF. The CDR3 DNA sequence: TGTGCCACCAGCAGCCGTTTCCAGGGGATGGGTTACGAGCAGTACTTC. The full variable domain, with the rest looked up from reference TRBV15 and TRBJ2-7, is DAMVIQNPRYQVTQFGKPVTLSCSQTLNHNVMYWYQQKSSQAPKLLFHYYDKDFNNEADTPDNFQSRRPNTSFCFLDIRSPGLGDTAMYLCATSSRFQGMGYEQYFGPGTRLTVT.

This clonotype was detected ten times or more. The chain couples TRBV2 to TRBJ1-1, with D perhaps matching TRBD1 (6 bases). Trimming left V 9 bases short and J 1 base short, with 21 bases between. Germline CDR1 and CDR2: SNHLY and FYNNEI. The CDR3 is 16 residues long. The CDR3 protein is CASLFPPTGRNTEAFF. The CDR3 DNA reads TGTGCCAGTCTATTCCCCCCCACAGGGAGGAACACTGAAGCTTTCTTT.

This clonotype occurred many times. This chain joins TRBV28 and TRBJ2-6; unclear D gene. V lost 3 bases, J lost 2 bases, and 5 bases lay in between. Germline V gene lookup returns CDR1 MDHEN and CDR2 SYDVKM. The CDR3 extends over 14 amino acids. The CDR3 DNA is TGTGCCAGCAGTTTGGTAGCTGGGGCCAACGTCCTGACTTTC. Its protein is CASSLVAGANVLTF.

The table lists this clonotype with many counts. V is TRBV20-1 and J is TRBJ2-1, with 10 nucleotides matching TRBD2. The junction had 2 bases not matched to a gene; V was cut back by 7 bases and J by 5 bases. The CDR3 length is 12 residues. The germline V gene has CDR1 DFQATT and CDR2 SNEGSKA (reference sequence). CDR3 protein: CSGTSGNNEQFF. CDR3 DNA: TGCAGTGGTACTAGCGGGAACAATGAGCAGTTCTTC.

This clonotype was detected many times. This sequence joins TRBV30 and TRBJ2-1; D call uncertain. The CDR3 has 12 residues. Germline V gives CDR1 GTSNPN, CDR2 SVGIG (reference sequence). Trimming left V 4 bases short and J 3 bases short, with 7 bases between. The CDR3 DNA sequence: TGTGCCTGGACTTCCGACTACAATGAGCAGTTCTTC. Protein product: CAWTSDYNEQFF.

This chain joins TRBV6-2 or TRBV6-3 and TRBJ2-7; 9 bases map to TRBD1. This CDR3 has 15 residues. CDR1 MNHEY and CDR2 SVGEGT come from the germline V gene. Trimming cost V 8 bases and J 5 bases; bases outside gene matches: 13. The CDR3 DNA is TGTGCCAGCCAGCTTGGGACAGGGAGGATCCACGAGCAGTACTTC. Protein: CASQLGTGRIHEQYF.

This clonotype was seen at least ten times. The rearrangement links TRBV28 to TRBJ1-1; D gene uncertain. Germline CDR1 is MDHEN and CDR2 is SYDVKM. CDR3 length equals 15 residues. Trimming shortened V by 6 bases and J by 4 bases, and 18 bases separated the two germline ends. CDR3 amino acids: CASSSVLGRGTEAFF. The CDR3 DNA reads as TGTGCCAGCAGCTCAGTTTTAGGACGCGGCACTGAAGCTTTCTTT.

This clonotype was seen repeatedly, ten times or more. This chain joins TRBV6-2 or TRBV6-3 and TRBJ2-5; D call uncertain. Germline V gene sequence: CDR1 MNHEY, CDR2 SVGEGT. CDR3 size: 14 residues. V lost 5 bases, J lost 4 bases, and 14 bases lay in between. CDR3 amino acids: CASSIYGPGETQYF. CDR3 nucleotides: TGTGCCAGCAGTATATACGGACCAGGAGAGACCCAGTACTTC.

This clonotype was picked up many times. The chain is built from TRBV4-2 and TRBJ2-7; 14 positions match TRBD2. Per germline, CDR1 LGHNA and CDR2 YNFKEQ. The J segment lost 0 bases and the V segment lost 0 bases, leaving 10 bases of the junction unmatched. The CDR3 extends over 20 amino acids. The CDR3 nucleotides read TGTGCCAGCAGCCAAGAAGGGGGACTAGCGGGAGTCATAAGCTCCTACGAGCAGTACTTC. As protein: CASSQEGGLAGVISSYEQYF.

The V and J genes are TRBV29-1 and TRBJ2-5; no clear D gene. V dropped 3 bases and J dropped 1 base, with 9 bases sitting between them. This CDR3 spans 13 amino acids. Germline lookup yields CDR1 SQVTM and CDR2 ANQGSEA. CDR3 DNA sequence: TGCAGCGTTGACATACCGGGCCAAGAGACCCAGTACTTC. This sequence encodes CSVDIPGQETQYF.

This clonotype was seen a handful of times. The rearrangement uses TRBV4-2 and TRBJ2-2; 13 bases fit TRBD2. The CDR3 is 19 amino acids. CDR1 and CDR2 (germline): LGHNA, YNFKEQ. V was clipped by 1 base and J by 5 bases; unmatched bases: 10. Here the CDR3 reads CASSQGSGLAGEGTGELFF. Here the CDR3 DNA reads TGTGCCAGCAGCCAAGGTTCCGGACTAGCGGGAGAAGGTACCGGGGAGCTGTTTTTT.

This clonotype has at least ten counts. The V gene is TRBV23-1, the J gene TRBJ1-6; possibly TRBD1 for D (6 bases). TRBV23-1 is an ORF for which the function is uncertain. V was trimmed by 0 bases and J by 7 bases, leaving 16 bases between them. The CDR3 sequence is 17 residues long. CDR3 nucleotide sequence: TGCGCCAGCAGTCAATCGGAGGCCGGGACACTGAATTCACCCCTCCACTTT. Its translation is CASSQSEAGTLNSPLHF.

This clonotype was detected ten times or more. The chain carries TRBV6-2 or TRBV6-3 and TRBJ1-5; D ambiguous. The germline gives CDR1 MNHEY, CDR2 SVGEGT. The CDR3 loop spans 13 amino acids. Trimming pared 6 bases from V and 0 bases from J, leaving 6 bases between. The CDR3 sequence is CASRENSNQPQHF. The CDR3 region has the DNA TGTGCCAGCAGAGAAAATAGCAATCAGCCCCAGCATTTT.

On this clonotype itself: A far larger clone is just one base off, so this is likely a read error. This chain links TRBV4-1 with TRBJ2-1; D remains ambiguous. This CDR3 has 12 residues. V was cut by 1 base and J by 10 bases, with 8 bases left in between. From germline, CDR1 is MGHRA and CDR2 YSYEKL. The CDR3 is CASSQGADEQFF. DNA for the CDR3: TGCGCCAGCAGCCAAGGTGCGGACGAGCAGTTCTTC.

This clonotype has a count of ten or more. This rearrangement joins TRBV28 to TRBJ2-2, with a weak D call TRBD1 (6 bases). The germline V gene has CDR1 MDHEN and CDR2 SYDVKM. Trimming pared 6 bases from V and 0 bases from J, leaving 11 bases between. The CDR3 is made up of 15 amino acids. As DNA, the CDR3 is TGTGCCAGCAGGGGGACACTTCCGAACACCGGGGAGCTGTTTTTT. Encoded protein: CASRGTLPNTGELFF.

This clonotype was counted ten times or more. This chain links TRBV4-2 with TRBJ2-5, with 12 bases lining up with TRBD1. The V and J ends lost 0 bases and 4 bases, in that order; junction bases with no gene match: 3. The V gene's germline CDR1 is LGHNA and CDR2 YNFKEQ. The CDR3 sequence is 16 residues long. The CDR3 nucleotides read TGTGCCAGCAGCCAAGATTGGGACAGGGGGCGAGAGACCCAGTACTTC. Protein product: CASSQDWDRGRETQYF.

A note on this clonotype: A much larger clone lies a single base off, so this may be a read error. The genes are TRBV12-3 or TRBV12-4 and TRBJ2-7; D uncertain. The CDR3 runs to 11 residues. V was trimmed by 4 bases and J by 5 bases, leaving 6 bases between them. Here the CDR3 reads CASSSYNEQYF. The CDR3 region has the DNA TGTGCCAGCAGTTCCTACAACGAGCAGTACTTC.

This clonotype has a count of ten or more. Sequence at one end of the junction differs from germline and may be a read error. This sequence joins TRBV2 and TRBJ2-7; 8 bases are a match to TRBD2. The CDR3 runs 16 residues. Germline-derived CDR1 and CDR2 are SNHLY and FYNNEI. CDR3 amino acids: CASSGSGMGPTNVQYF. CDR3 nucleotides: TGTGCCAGCAGTGGTAGCGGGATGGGACCTACGAACGTGCAGTACTTT. Based on the CDR3 plus reference TRBV2 and TRBJ2-7, the full variable domain is EPEVTQTPSHQVTQMGQEVILRCVPISNHLYFYWYRQILGQKVEFLVSFYNNEISEKSEIFDDQFSVERPDGSNFTLKIRSTKLEDSAMYFCASSGSGMGPTNVQYFGPGTRLTVT.